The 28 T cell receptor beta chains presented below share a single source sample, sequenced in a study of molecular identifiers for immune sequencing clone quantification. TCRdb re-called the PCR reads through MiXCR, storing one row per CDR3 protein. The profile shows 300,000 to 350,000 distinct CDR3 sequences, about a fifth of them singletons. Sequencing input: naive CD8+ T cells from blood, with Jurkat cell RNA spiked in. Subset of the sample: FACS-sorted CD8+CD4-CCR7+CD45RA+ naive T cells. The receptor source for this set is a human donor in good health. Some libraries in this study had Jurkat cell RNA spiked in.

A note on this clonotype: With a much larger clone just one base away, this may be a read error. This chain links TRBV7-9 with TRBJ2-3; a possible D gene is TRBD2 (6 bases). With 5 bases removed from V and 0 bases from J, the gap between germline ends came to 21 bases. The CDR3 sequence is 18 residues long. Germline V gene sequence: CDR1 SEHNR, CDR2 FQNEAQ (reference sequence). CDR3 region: CASSTRSGTPISTDTQYF. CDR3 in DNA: TGTGCCAGCAGCACCCGTTCCGGGACTCCTATTAGCACAGATACGCAGTATTTT. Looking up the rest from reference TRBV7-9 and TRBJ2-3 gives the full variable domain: DTGVSQNPRHKITKRGQNVTFRCDPISEHNRLYWYRQTLGQGPEFLTYFQNEAQLEKSRLLSDRFSAERPKGSFSTLEIQRTEQGDSAMYLCASSTRSGTPISTDTQYFGPGTRLTVL.

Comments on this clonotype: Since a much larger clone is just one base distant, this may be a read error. CDR3 residues: CASSTRTGTSYERYF. CDR3 coding DNA: TGTGCCAGCAGTACCCGGACAGGGACCTCCTACGAGCGGTACTTC. V and J are TRBV6-5 and TRBJ2-7, with 8 bases fitting TRBD1. CDR3 length: 15 residues. CDR1 and CDR2 from the germline V gene are MNHEY and SVGAGI.

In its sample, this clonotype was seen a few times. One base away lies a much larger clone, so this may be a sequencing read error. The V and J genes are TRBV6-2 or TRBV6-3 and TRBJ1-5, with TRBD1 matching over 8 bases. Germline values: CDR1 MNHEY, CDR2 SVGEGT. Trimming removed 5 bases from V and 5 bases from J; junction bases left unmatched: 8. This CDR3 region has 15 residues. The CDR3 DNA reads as TGTGCCAGCAGTCAGTCCGGGACAGGTTATCAGCCCCAGCATTTT. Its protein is CASSQSGTGYQPQHF.

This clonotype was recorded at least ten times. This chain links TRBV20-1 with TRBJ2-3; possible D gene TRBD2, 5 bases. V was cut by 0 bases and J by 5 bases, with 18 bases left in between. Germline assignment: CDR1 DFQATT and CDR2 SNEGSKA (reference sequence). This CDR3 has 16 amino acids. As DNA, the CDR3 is TGCAGTGCTAGAGATTACGCGGGCGCACGGGGAGATACGCAGTATTTT. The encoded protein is CSARDYAGARGDTQYF.

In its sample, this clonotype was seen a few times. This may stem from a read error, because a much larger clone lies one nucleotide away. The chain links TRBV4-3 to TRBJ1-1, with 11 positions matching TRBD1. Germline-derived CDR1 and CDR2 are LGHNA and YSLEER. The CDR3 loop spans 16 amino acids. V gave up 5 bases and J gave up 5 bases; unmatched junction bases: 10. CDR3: CASSKGQGALGTEAFF. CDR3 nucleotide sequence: TGCGCCAGCAGCAAAGGACAGGGGGCCCTGGGAACTGAAGCTTTCTTT.

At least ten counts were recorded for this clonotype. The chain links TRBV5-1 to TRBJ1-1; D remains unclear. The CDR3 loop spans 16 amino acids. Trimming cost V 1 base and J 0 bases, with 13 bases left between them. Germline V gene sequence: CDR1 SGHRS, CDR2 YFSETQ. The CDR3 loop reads CASSLRMGRMNTEAFF. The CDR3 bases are TGCGCCAGCAGCTTGAGGATGGGGAGGATGAACACTGAAGCTTTCTTT.

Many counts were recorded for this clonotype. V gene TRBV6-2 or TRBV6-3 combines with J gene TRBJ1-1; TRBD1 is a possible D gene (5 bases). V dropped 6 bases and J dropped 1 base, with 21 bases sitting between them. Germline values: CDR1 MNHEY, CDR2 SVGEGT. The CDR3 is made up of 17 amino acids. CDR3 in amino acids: CASSPIIPGAANTEAFF. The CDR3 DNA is TGTGCCAGCAGCCCCATAATCCCCGGGGCCGCGAACACTGAAGCTTTCTTT.

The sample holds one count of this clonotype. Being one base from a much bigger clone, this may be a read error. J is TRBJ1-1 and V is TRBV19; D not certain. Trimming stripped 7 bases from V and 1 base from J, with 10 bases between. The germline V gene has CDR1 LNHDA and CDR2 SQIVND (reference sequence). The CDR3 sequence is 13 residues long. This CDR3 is CASNILGNTEAFF. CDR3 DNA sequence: TGTGCCAGTAATATTCTGGGGAACACTGAAGCTTTCTTT.

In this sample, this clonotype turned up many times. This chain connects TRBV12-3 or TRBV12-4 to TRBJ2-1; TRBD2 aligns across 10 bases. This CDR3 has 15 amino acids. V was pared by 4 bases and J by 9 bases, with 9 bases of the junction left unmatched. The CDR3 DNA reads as TGTGCCAGCAGTTATCCTAGCGGGGGCGTGGTTGAGCAGTTCTTC. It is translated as CASSYPSGGVVEQFF.

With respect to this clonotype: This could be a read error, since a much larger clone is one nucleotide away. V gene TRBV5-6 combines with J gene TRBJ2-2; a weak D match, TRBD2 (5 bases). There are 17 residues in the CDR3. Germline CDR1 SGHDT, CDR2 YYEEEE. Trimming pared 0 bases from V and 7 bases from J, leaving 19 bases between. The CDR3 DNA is TGTGCCAGCAGCTTGGCCACCGGGGTGCGAGAGAACGGGGAGCTGTTTTTT. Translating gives CASSLATGVRENGELFF.

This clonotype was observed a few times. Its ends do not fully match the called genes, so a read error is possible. CDR3 protein: CASGLGLAGNTDTQYF. CDR3 nucleotides: TGTGCCAGCGGTTTAGGACTAGCGGGCAACACAGATACGCAGTATTTT. The chain uses TRBV27 and TRBJ2-3; 11 nucleotides align to TRBD2. Germline-derived CDR1 and CDR2 are MNHEY and SMNVEV (reference sequence). This CDR3 is built from 16 residues.

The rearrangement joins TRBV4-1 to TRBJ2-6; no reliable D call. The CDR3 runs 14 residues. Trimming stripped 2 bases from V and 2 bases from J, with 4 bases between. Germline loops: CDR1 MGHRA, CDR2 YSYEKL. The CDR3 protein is CASSQNPGANVLTF. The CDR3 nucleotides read TGCGCCAGCAGCCAAAATCCTGGGGCCAACGTCCTGACTTTC.

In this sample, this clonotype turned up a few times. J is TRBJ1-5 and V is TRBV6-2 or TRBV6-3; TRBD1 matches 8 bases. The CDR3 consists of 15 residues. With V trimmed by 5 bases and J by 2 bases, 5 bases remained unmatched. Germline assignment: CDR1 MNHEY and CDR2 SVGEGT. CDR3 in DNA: TGTGCCAGCAGTCCAGGGGGCGCGGGCAATCAGCCCCAGCATTTT. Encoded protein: CASSPGGAGNQPQHF.

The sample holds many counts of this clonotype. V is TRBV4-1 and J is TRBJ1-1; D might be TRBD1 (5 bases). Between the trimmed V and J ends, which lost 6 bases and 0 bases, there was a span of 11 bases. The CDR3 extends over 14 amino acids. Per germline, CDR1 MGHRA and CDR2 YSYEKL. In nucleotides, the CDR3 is TGCGCCAGCAGTCTCAGGGCCATGAACACTGAAGCTTTCTTT. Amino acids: CASSLRAMNTEAFF.

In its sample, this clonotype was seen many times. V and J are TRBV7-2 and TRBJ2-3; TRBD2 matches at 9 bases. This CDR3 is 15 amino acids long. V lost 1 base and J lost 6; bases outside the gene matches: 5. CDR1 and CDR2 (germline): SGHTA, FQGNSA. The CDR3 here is CASSLGGGAGDTQYF. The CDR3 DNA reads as TGTGCCAGCAGCTTAGGCGGGGGGGCCGGGGATACGCAGTATTTT.

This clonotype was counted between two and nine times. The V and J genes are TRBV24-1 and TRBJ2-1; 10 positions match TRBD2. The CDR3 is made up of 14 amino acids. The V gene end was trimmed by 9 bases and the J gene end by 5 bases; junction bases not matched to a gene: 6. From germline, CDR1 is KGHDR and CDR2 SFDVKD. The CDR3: CATYRTSGNNEQFF. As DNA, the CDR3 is TGTGCCACCTATCGGACTAGCGGAAACAATGAGCAGTTCTTC.

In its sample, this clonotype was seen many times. The CDR3 DNA reads as TGCGCCAGCAGCTTGGACAGATGGCAAGAGACCCAGTACTTC. This sequence encodes CASSLDRWQETQYF. V is TRBV5-1 and J is TRBJ2-5; no firm D call. The germline V gene encodes CDR1 SGHRS and CDR2 YFSETQ. This CDR3 is 14 amino acids long. Trimming took off 0 bases at V and 2 bases at J, with 8 bases between the two ends.

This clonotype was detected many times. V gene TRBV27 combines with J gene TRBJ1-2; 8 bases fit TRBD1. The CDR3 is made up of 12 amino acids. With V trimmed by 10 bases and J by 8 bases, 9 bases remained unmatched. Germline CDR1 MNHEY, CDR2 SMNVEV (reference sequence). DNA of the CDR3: TGTGCCACTACGGACAGGGAAGGAGGCTACACCTTC. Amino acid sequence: CATTDREGGYTF.

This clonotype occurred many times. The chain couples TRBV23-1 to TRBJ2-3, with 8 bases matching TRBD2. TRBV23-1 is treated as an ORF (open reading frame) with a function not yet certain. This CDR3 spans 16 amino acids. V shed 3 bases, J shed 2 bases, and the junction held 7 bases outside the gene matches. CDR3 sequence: CASSHNTSGNTDTQYF. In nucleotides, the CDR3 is TGCGCCAGCAGTCATAATACTAGCGGAAACACAGATACGCAGTATTTT.

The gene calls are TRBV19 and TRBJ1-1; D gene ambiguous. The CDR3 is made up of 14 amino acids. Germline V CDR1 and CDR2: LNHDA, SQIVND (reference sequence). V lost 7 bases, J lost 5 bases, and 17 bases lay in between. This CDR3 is CASTLTLGRTEAFF. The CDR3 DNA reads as TGTGCCAGTACTCTCACCCTCGGGAGGACTGAAGCTTTCTTT.

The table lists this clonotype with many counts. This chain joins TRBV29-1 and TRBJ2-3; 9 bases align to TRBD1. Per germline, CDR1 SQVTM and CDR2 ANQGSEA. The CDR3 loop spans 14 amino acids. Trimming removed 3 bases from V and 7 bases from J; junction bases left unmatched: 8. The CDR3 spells CSVDWGTGFNTQYF. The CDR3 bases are TGCAGCGTTGACTGGGGGACAGGGTTCAATACGCAGTATTTT.

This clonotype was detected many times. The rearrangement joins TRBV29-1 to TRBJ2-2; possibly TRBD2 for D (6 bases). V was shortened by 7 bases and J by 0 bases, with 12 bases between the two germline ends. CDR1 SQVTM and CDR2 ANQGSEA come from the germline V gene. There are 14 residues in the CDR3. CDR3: CSAGLEPNTGELFF. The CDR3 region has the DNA TGCAGCGCGGGACTCGAACCGAACACCGGGGAGCTGTTTTTT.

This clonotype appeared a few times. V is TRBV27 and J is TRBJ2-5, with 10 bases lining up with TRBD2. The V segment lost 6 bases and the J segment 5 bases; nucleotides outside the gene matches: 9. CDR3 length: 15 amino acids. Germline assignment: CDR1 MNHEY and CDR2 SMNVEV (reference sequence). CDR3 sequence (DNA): TGTGCCAGCAGCCCTAGCGGGGGCCCAGGGGAGACCCAGTACTTC. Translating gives CASSPSGGPGETQYF.

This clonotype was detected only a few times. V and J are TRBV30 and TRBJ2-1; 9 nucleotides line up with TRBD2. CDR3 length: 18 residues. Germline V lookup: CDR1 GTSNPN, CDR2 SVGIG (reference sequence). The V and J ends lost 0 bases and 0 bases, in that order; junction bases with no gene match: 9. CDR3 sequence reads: CAWSVLAGPPISYNEQFF. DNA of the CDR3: TGTGCCTGGAGTGTACTAGCGGGTCCTCCTATCTCCTACAATGAGCAGTTCTTC.

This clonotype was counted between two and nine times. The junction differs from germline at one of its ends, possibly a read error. The CDR3: CAGSPWGQGSPNEKLFF. The DNA of the CDR3 is TGTGCCGGCAGCCCTTGGGGACAGGGGAGCCCTAATGAAAAACTGTTTTTT. The rearrangement links TRBV6-1 to TRBJ1-4; 10 nucleotides match TRBD1. The germline gives CDR1 MNHNS, CDR2 SASEGT. The CDR3 is 17 amino acids.

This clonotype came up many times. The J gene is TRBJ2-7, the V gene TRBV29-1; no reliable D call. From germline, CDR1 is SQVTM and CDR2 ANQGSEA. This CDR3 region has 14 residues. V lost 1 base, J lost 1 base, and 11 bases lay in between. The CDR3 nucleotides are TGCAGCGTTGAAGGCGGCAGTCAGTCCTACGAGCAGTACTTC. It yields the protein CSVEGGSQSYEQYF.

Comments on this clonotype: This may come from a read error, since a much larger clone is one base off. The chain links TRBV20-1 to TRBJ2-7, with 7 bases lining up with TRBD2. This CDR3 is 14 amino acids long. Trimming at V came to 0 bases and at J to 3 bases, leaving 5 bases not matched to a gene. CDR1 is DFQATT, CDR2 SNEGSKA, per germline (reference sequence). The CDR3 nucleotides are TGCAGTGCTAGAGAGGGACTAACGGGCTACGAGCAGTACTTC. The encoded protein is CSAREGLTGYEQYF.

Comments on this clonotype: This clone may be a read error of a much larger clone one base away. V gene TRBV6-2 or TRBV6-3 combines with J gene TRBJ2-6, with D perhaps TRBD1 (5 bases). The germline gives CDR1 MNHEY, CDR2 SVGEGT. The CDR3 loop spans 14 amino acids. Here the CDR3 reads CASSYFSGANVPTF. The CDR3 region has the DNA TGTGCCAGCAGTTACTTCTCTGGGGCCAACGTCCCGACTTTC.